The 32 T cell receptor beta chains given below trace back to one sample, sequenced in a study of beta chain features in type 1 diabetes. The isolated RNA, all of it, was reverse transcribed, so expressed TCRB transcripts were what got sequenced. The assay was immunoSEQ multiplex PCR, and TCRdb's table has in-frame clones only and misses some. This repertoire shows some 500,000 clones, roughly 10% found once; its top ten account for 0.035% to 0.05%. Sequencing was performed on naive CD4+ T cells from blood. The receptors were gathered from a woman aged 18-29 years in good health.

There are a few counts of this clone. The CDR3 sequence is CASSVVGTHGELFF. For the CDR3, the DNA is TGTGCCAGCAGCGTAGTAGGGACTCACGGGGAGCTGTTTTTT. V and J are TRBV9 and TRBJ2-2; possible D gene TRBD2, 6 bases. CDR1 SGDLS and CDR2 YYNGEE come from the germline V gene. The CDR3 consists of 14 residues. Trimming removed 0 bases from V and 7 bases from J, with 10 bases in between. The full variable domain, its missing parts supplied by reference TRBV9 and TRBJ2-2, is DSGVTQTPKHLITATGQRVTLRCSPRSGDLSVYWYQQSLDQGLQFLIQYYNGEERAKGNILERFSAQQFPDLHSELNLSSLELGDSALYFCASSVVGTHGELFFGEGSRLTVL.

The chain carries TRBV18 and TRBJ2-1; no clear D. Deletions cut 2 bases from V and 8 bases from J, with 7 bases between. Germline CDR1 reads KGHSH; CDR2 reads LQKENI. The CDR3 extends over 12 amino acids. CDR3 in DNA: TGTGCCAGCTCACCAACGGACGATGAGCAGTTCTTC. This codes for CASSPTDDEQFF.

The V call is TRBV7-2, the J call TRBJ1-2; 9 nucleotides line up with TRBD1. Germline V CDR1 and CDR2: SGHTA, FQGNSA. The CDR3 consists of 13 residues. Unmatched junction bases numbered 3, after V lost 5 bases and J lost 5 bases. The CDR3 DNA is TGTGCCAGCAGCACCGGGACAGGGTATGGCTACACCTTC. It translates to CASSTGTGYGYTF.

Regarding this clone: A much bigger clone sits one base away, suggesting this may be a read error. The sample holds other DNA sequences that translate to the same CDR3. The rearrangement joins TRBV9 to TRBJ2-3, with unresolved D. The CDR3 sequence is 13 residues long. Per germline, CDR1 SGDLS and CDR2 YYNGEE. V gave up 0 bases and J gave up 1 base, with 3 bases separating them. The CDR3 reads CASSVVGTDTQYF. The CDR3 DNA reads TGTGCCAGCAGCGTAGTGGGCACAGATACGCAGTATTTT. The full variable domain, with the rest looked up from reference TRBV9 and TRBJ2-3, is DSGVTQTPKHLITATGQRVTLRCSPRSGDLSVYWYQQSLDQGLQFLIQYYNGEERAKGNILERFSAQQFPDLHSELNLSSLELGDSALYFCASSVVGTDTQYFGPGTRLTVL.

The gene calls are TRBV18 and TRBJ1-6; 7 bases match TRBD1. V gave up 6 bases and J gave up 10 bases; unmatched junction bases: 9. Germline V lookup: CDR1 KGHSH, CDR2 LQKENI. The CDR3 is 14 residues long. The chain's CDR3 is CASSHDRVESPLHF. CDR3 nucleotides: TGTGCCAGCTCCCACGACAGGGTTGAATCACCCCTCCACTTT.

V gene TRBV5-6 combines with J gene TRBJ2-1, with 11 bases lining up with TRBD2. There are 17 residues in the CDR3. Germline V gene data show CDR1 as SGHDT and CDR2 as YYEEEE. V shed 3 bases, J shed 9 bases, and the junction held 14 bases outside the gene matches. CDR3 region: CASSSTRRLAGLGEQFF. The CDR3 DNA reads TGTGCCAGCAGCTCAACTAGAAGACTAGCGGGGTTAGGTGAGCAGTTCTTC.

This chain uses TRBV5-1 with TRBJ2-1, with TRBD2 as a possible D gene (6 bases). V lost 0 bases, J lost 7 bases, and 14 bases lay in between. The CDR3 consists of 15 residues. From germline, CDR1 is SGHRS and CDR2 YFSETQ. CDR3 DNA: TGCGCCAGCAGCTTGGTGGCGGGATATCTGAATGAGCAGTTCTTC. Amino acid sequence: CASSLVAGYLNEQFF. The entire variable domain, with the rest obtained from reference TRBV5-1 and TRBJ2-1, is as follows: KAGVTQTPRYLIKTRGQQVTLSCSPISGHRSVSWYQQTPGQGLQFLFEYFSETQRNKGNFPGRFSGRQFSNSRSEMNVSTLELGDSALYLCASSLVAGYLNEQFFGPGTRLTVL.

This clone appeared a few times. The same CDR3 also results from other DNA sequences found in this sample. The rearrangement links TRBV18 to TRBJ2-5; 8 bases map to TRBD2. The junction had 3 bases not matched to a gene; V was cut back by 3 bases and J by 3 bases. The CDR3 contains 14 residues. CDR1 KGHSH and CDR2 LQKENI come from the germline V gene. CDR3 DNA sequence: TGTGCCAGCTCACCTGGACTAGCAGAAGAGACCCAGTACTTC. Translated, it gives CASSPGLAEETQYF.

The table lists this clone with a few counts. The gene calls are TRBV19 and TRBJ2-3; D call uncertain. Germline CDR1 reads LNHDA; CDR2 reads SQIVND (reference sequence). V lost 6 bases, J lost 0 bases, and 13 bases lay in between. The CDR3 extends over 15 amino acids. In DNA form, the CDR3 reads TGTGCCAGTAGGTTGTCCGGGCCTAGCACAGATACGCAGTATTTT. It translates to CASRLSGPSTDTQYF.

This clone was observed a few times. The chain uses TRBV27 and TRBJ2-3; D is ambiguous. Per germline, CDR1 MNHEY and CDR2 SMNVEV (reference sequence). Trimming took off 5 bases at V and 5 bases at J, with 8 bases between the two ends. This CDR3 has 12 residues. The CDR3 DNA sequence: TGTGCCAGCAGTGGCTCTAGAGATACGCAGTATTTT. Encoded protein: CASSGSRDTQYF.

This clone was counted a few times. J is TRBJ2-3 and V is TRBV4-2; weak D call: TRBD1 (6 bases). Trimming stripped 3 bases from V and 6 bases from J, with 16 bases between. CDR1 LGHNA and CDR2 YNFKEQ come from the germline V gene. CDR3 size: 15 residues. The CDR3 bases are TGTGCCAGCAGCCAGCAAGGGGGTGACTGGGATACGCAGTATTTT. This translates into CASSQQGGDWDTQYF.

The CDR3 sequence is CASSPGGSAYEQYV. The CDR3 DNA is TGTGCCAGCAGCCCAGGAGGATCGGCCTACGAGCAGTACGTC. The rearrangement uses TRBV7-9 and TRBJ2-7; the D gene is possibly TRBD2 (5 bases). Trimming cost V 5 bases and J 2 bases, with 13 bases left between them. The V gene's germline CDR1 is SEHNR and CDR2 FQNEAQ (reference sequence). The CDR3 spans 14 residues.

This clone was observed a handful of times. The V call is TRBV25-1, the J call TRBJ1-5; D ambiguous. Trimming left V 1 base short and J 3 bases short, with 10 bases between. The CDR3 totals 15 residues. Germline CDR1 and CDR2: MGHDK and SYGVNS. The CDR3, as DNA: TGTGCCAGCAGTGAATCGGGAGGCCCCAATCAGCCCCAGCATTTT. Amino acid sequence: CASSESGGPNQPQHF. The variable domain in full, completed from reference TRBV25-1 and TRBJ1-5, reads EADIYQTPRYLVIGTGKKITLECSQTMGHDKMYWYQQDPGMELHLIHYSYGVNSTEKGDLSSESTVSRIRTEHFPLTLESARPSHTSQYLCASSESGGPNQPQHFGDGTRLSIL.

This sequence joins TRBV4-1 and TRBJ2-1; TRBD2 matches at 10 bases. The CDR3 sequence is 15 residues long. The germline gives CDR1 MGHRA, CDR2 YSYEKL. The trim removed 9 bases at V and 6 bases at J, leaving 11 bases unmatched. CDR3 sequence (DNA): TGCGCCAGTCAACCGGGACTAGCGAGGGGCAATGAGCAGTTCTTC. Its translation: CASQPGLARGNEQFF.

The sample holds a few counts of this clone. The chain recombines TRBV5-1 with TRBJ2-3; TRBD1 is a possible D gene (5 bases). V gave up 5 bases and J gave up 3 bases, with 16 bases separating them. Germline V gene sequence: CDR1 SGHRS, CDR2 YFSETQ. The CDR3 consists of 15 residues. CDR3 sequence reads: CASRTQGKVTDTQYF. The CDR3 DNA follows: TGCGCCAGCAGAACTCAGGGCAAAGTAACAGATACGCAGTATTTT.

In this sample, this clone turned up a few times. CDR3 nucleotide sequence: TGTGCCTGGAGTTCCAGGACAGGCATATATTTT. Translation: CAWSSRTGIYF. This chain connects TRBV30 to TRBJ1-3; 7 bases align to TRBD1. The CDR3 loop spans 11 amino acids. Looked up from germline, CDR1 is GTSNPN and CDR2 is SVGIG (reference sequence). Trimming cost V 2 bases and J 12 bases; bases outside gene matches: 4.

The chain employs TRBV27 and TRBJ2-7; D may correspond to TRBD1 or TRBD2 (5 bases each). Trimming took off 9 bases at V and 5 bases at J, with 17 bases between the two ends. Looked up from germline, CDR1 is MNHEY and CDR2 is SMNVEV (reference sequence). This CDR3 has 13 residues. The CDR3 sequence is CARRGGKGHEQYV. Written as DNA, the CDR3 is TGTGCCAGGAGAGGTGGCAAGGGACACGAGCAGTACGTC.

The chain couples TRBV5-4 to TRBJ2-2; D is perhaps TRBD2 (6 bases). Deletions cut 0 bases from V and 9 bases from J, with 12 bases between. Germline CDR1 reads SGHNT; CDR2 reads YYREEE (reference sequence). The CDR3 is made up of 14 amino acids. The CDR3 DNA sequence: TGTGCCAGCAGCTTGGCCAGTCGGGAGCGGGAGCTGTTTTTT. It encodes CASSLASRERELFF. The variable domain in full, with the rest retrieved from reference TRBV5-4 and TRBJ2-2, is ETGVTQSPTHLIKTRGQQVTLRCSSQSGHNTVSWYQQALGQGPQFIFQYYREEENGRGNFPPRFSGLQFPNYSSELNVNALELDDSALYLCASSLASRERELFFGEGSRLTVL.

In its sample, this clone was seen a few times. The V and J genes are TRBV5-4 and TRBJ2-2; the D gene is possibly TRBD1 (6 bases). Trimming took off 5 bases at V and 1 base at J, with 15 bases between the two ends. Germline CDR1 SGHNT, CDR2 YYREEE (reference sequence). The CDR3 extends over 16 amino acids. DNA of the CDR3: TGTGCCAGCAGTTCGCCGGGACAAGTGAACACCGGGGAGCTGTTTTTT. Translated: CASSSPGQVNTGELFF.

The chain has TRBV9 and TRBJ1-4; 8 nucleotides align to TRBD1. V lost 4 bases, J lost 4 bases, and 3 bases stayed unmatched. The CDR3 runs 14 residues. CDR1 and CDR2 (germline): SGDLS, YYNGEE. For the CDR3, the DNA is TGTGCCAGCAGCAGAGACAGGGGTAATGAAAAACTGTTTTTT. Its protein product is CASSRDRGNEKLFF.

This clone was picked up a small number of times. This rearrangement joins TRBV9 to TRBJ2-7; a possible D gene is TRBD2 (7 bases). CDR3 length equals 15 residues. Germline-derived CDR1 and CDR2 are SGDLS and YYNGEE. V was pared by 8 bases and J by 6 bases, with 24 bases between. CDR3 in amino acids: CARPGGSGPNREQYV. CDR3 in DNA: TGTGCCAGACCGGGGGGCTCGGGCCCAAATCGCGAGCAGTACGTC.

This clone came up once. The chain recombines TRBV5-4 with TRBJ2-5; TRBD2 aligns across 11 bases. Germline CDR1 and CDR2: SGHNT and YYREEE (reference sequence). The ends lost 5 bases at V and 2 bases at J; junction bases unmatched: 5. The CDR3 loop spans 15 amino acids. Here the CDR3 reads CASRAGTSGQETQYF. CDR3 sequence (DNA): TGTGCCAGCAGGGCCGGGACTAGCGGTCAAGAGACCCAGTACTTC.

A word on this clone: The identical CDR3 is also encoded by other nucleotide sequences in the sample. This chain links TRBV20-1 with TRBJ1-1; D is unclear. V lost 5 bases and J 1 base, leaving 5 bases between the germline ends. Germline values: CDR1 DFQATT, CDR2 SNEGSKA (reference sequence). The CDR3 spans 11 residues. For the CDR3, the DNA is TGCAGTGCTCCCAGGAACACTGAAGCTTTCTTT. This codes for CSAPRNTEAFF.

V gene TRBV7-8 combines with J gene TRBJ2-5; the D is unclear. CDR3 size: 12 residues. Trimming shortened V by 1 base and J by 5 bases, and 5 bases separated the two germline ends. CDR1 is SGHVS and CDR2 is FQNEAQ in the germline V gene. Written as DNA, the CDR3 is TGTGCCAGCAGCTTAGTGGGTGAGACCCAGTACTTC. Amino acids: CASSLVGETQYF.

This clone was seen a few times. V is TRBV7-9 and J is TRBJ1-2, with D tentatively TRBD1 (6 bases). This CDR3 has 14 amino acids. The germline gives CDR1 SEHNR, CDR2 FQNEAQ (reference sequence). Between the trimmed V and J ends, which lost 3 bases and 1 base, there was a span of 9 bases. In DNA form, the CDR3 reads TGTGCCAGCAGCTTCGGACAGAATAACTATGGCTACACCTTC. Its translation: CASSFGQNNYGYTF.

Many counts were recorded for this clone. V is TRBV7-2 and J is TRBJ1-3; D ambiguous. CDR3 size: 14 residues. The V and J ends lost 1 base and 9 bases respectively, with 13 bases between them. Germline CDR1 and CDR2: SGHTA and FQGNSA. Written as DNA, the CDR3 is TGTGCCAGCAGCTTAGTCGCGAGCGGGAGCACCATATATTTT. Its protein product is CASSLVASGSTIYF. Together with reference TRBV7-2 and TRBJ1-3, the CDR3 gives the full variable domain: GAGVSQSPSNKVTEKGKDVELRCDPISGHTALYWYRQSLGQGLEFLIYFQGNSAPDKSGLPSDRFSAERTGGSVSTLTIQRTQQEDSAVYLCASSLVASGSTIYFGEGSWLTVV.

This clone was observed a few times. The chain has TRBV7-9 and TRBJ1-1; 7 bases are shared with TRBD1. The germline V gene encodes CDR1 SEHNR and CDR2 FQNEAQ (reference sequence). V lost 5 bases and J lost 5; bases outside the gene matches: 5. This CDR3 has 13 amino acids. CDR3: CASSQARGTEAFF. CDR3 nucleotides: TGTGCCAGCAGCCAGGCCAGGGGGACTGAAGCTTTCTTT.

This rearrangement joins TRBV20-1 to TRBJ1-2; D is undetermined. Germline V gene sequence: CDR1 DFQATT, CDR2 SNEGSKA (reference sequence). V lost 6 bases, J lost 4 bases, and 9 bases lay in between. The CDR3 has 11 residues. The DNA of the CDR3 is TGCAGTGCCCCGACGGGCTATGGCTACACCTTC. Its translation: CSAPTGYGYTF.

In this sample, this clone turned up a few times. The chain carries TRBV23-1 and TRBJ1-5, with no clear D. TRBV23-1 is an ORF, and what it does is uncertain. This CDR3 contains 14 residues. V gave up 1 base and J gave up 5 bases, with 9 bases separating them. CDR3 loop: CASSQLNWDQPQHF. CDR3 nucleotides: TGCGCCAGCAGTCAATTGAACTGGGATCAGCCCCAGCATTTT.

J is TRBJ2-3 and V is TRBV7-2; maybe TRBD2 (6 bases). The germline CDR1 and CDR2 sequences are SGHTA and FQGNSA. The CDR3 consists of 15 residues. V was shortened by 5 bases and J by 0 bases, with 12 bases between the two germline ends. CDR3 sequence (DNA): TGTGCCAGCAGCCCCCAGCGGGCAAGCACAGATACGCAGTATTTT. As protein: CASSPQRASTDTQYF.

This clone was observed a single time. The genes are TRBV1 and TRBJ1-4. TRBV1 corresponds to a pseudogene. This CDR3 spans 13 amino acids. The DNA of the CDR3 is TGCACCCTCCAAGGGAGGAGTTGGGAAAAACTGTTTTTT. Translated, it gives CTLQGRSWEKLFF.

This clone was seen a few times. The V and J genes are TRBV4-3 and TRBJ2-1; TRBD2 aligns across 10 bases. Germline CDR1 reads LGHNA; CDR2 reads YSLEER. V was clipped by 0 bases and J by 6 bases; unmatched bases: 8. The CDR3 runs 17 residues. Here the CDR3 reads CASSQDIFQREGNEQFF. The CDR3 bases are TGCGCCAGCAGCCAAGATATCTTTCAGCGGGAGGGCAATGAGCAGTTCTTC.